The rows below give T cell receptor beta chains drawn from one sample of a study of blood T cell repertoires in COVID-19. The assay was immunoSEQ multiplex PCR, and TCRdb's table has in-frame clones only and misses some. The repertoire holds some 200,000 clones, with roughly four fifths as singletons. Sequencing used PBMCs or T cells enriched from blood (not recorded which). The receptors come from a man in his forties who had recovered from COVID-19. Each CDR3 is given with its conserved first and last residue. A D gene is named only where the DNA matches it firmly. Clone size is not always given. Where it is, it says once, few, many or a class for expanded clones.

D gene	clone size	V gene	J gene	CDR3 protein	CDR3 DNA
.	.	TRBV2	TRBJ1-1	CASSTHRDTEAFF	TGTGCCAGCAGTACCCACCGGGACACTGAAGCTTTCTTT
TRBD1	.	TRBV29-1	TRBJ2-7	CSVDSFVTGSEQYF	TGCAGCGTTGATTCTTTTGTGACAGGGAGCGAGCAGTACTTC
.	.	TRBV19	TRBJ2-2	CASSIVLRDGELFF	TGTGCCAGTAGTATCGTGCTGAGGGACGGGGAGCTGTTTTTT
.	.	TRBV28	TRBJ1-6	CASTTGVLRGSPLHF	TGTGCCAGCACCACGGGGGTCCTCCGAGGCTCACCCCTCCACTTT
.	.	TRBV6-1	TRBJ2-3	CASSEGVAAGTQYF	TGTGCCAGCAGTGAAGGGGTAGCGGCGGGGACGCAGTATTTT
.	.	TRBV7-8	TRBJ2-5	CASSSWGGRIQETQYF	TGTGCCAGCAGTTCCTGGGGGGGGCGTATCCAAGAGACCCAGTACTTC
.	.	TRBV2	TRBJ2-2	CASSDDNGELFF	TGTGCCAGCAGTGACGACAACGGGGAGCTGTTTTTT
.	.	TRBV18	TRBJ2-7	CASSNRVDYEQYF	TGTGCCAGCTCAAACAGGGTTGACTACGAGCAGTACTTC
TRBD2	few	TRBV4-1	TRBJ2-3	CASSQGLRGGQDTQYF	TGCGCCAGCAGCCAAGGATTACGGGGGGGCCAAGATACGCAGTATTTT
TRBD1	.	TRBV27	TRBJ1-1	CASSLSPTGGTEAFF	TGTGCCAGCAGTTTATCGCCTACAGGGGGGACTGAAGCTTTCTTT
.	.	TRBV6-1	TRBJ1-5	CASSETVRGGNQPQHF	TGTGCCAGCAGTGAGACAGTCAGGGGTGGCAATCAGCCCCAGCATTTT
TRBD1	.	TRBV9	TRBJ1-1	CASSVPTGSRTEAFF	TGTGCCAGCAGCGTCCCGACAGGGAGTCGAACTGAAGCTTTCTTT
TRBD2	.	TRBV18	TRBJ2-2	CASSRLAGVNTGELFF	TGTGCCAGCTCGCGACTAGCGGGAGTAAACACCGGGGAGCTGTTTTTT
.	.	TRBV9	TRBJ2-1	CASSASSYNEQFF	TGTGCCAGCAGCGCGAGCTCCTACAATGAGCAGTTCTTC
.	.	TRBV9	TRBJ2-7	CASSESGEYEQYF	TGTGCCAGCAGCGAATCGGGAGAGTACGAGCAGTACTTC
.	.	TRBV9	TRBJ2-3	CASSVGAGPGTDTQYF	TGTGCCAGCAGCGTAGGGGCGGGACCTGGCACAGATACGCAGTATTTT
TRBD2	.	TRBV5-1	TRBJ2-2	CASSSIAGAGIRFTGELFF	TGCGCCAGCAGCTCTATAGCGGGTGCGGGAATTCGATTTACCGGGGAGCTGTTTTTT
TRBD2	.	TRBV5-4	TRBJ2-7	CASSFSGGAYEQYF	TGTGCCAGCAGCTTCTCGGGAGGTGCGTACGAGCAGTACTTC
TRBD1	.	TRBV7-9	TRBJ1-6	CASSVTTGYNSPLHF	TGTGCCAGCAGCGTTACGACAGGGTATAATTCACCCCTCCACTTT
.	.	TRBV7-8	TRBJ1-1	CASSLVFGGQDTEAFF	TGTGCCAGCAGCTTAGTGTTCGGGGGGCAGGACACTGAAGCTTTCTTT
.	.	TRBV10-2	TRBJ2-1	CASSGGGMAYDEQFF	TGCGCCAGCAGTGGGGGCGGGATGGCGTACGATGAGCAGTTCTTC
.	.	TRBV19	TRBJ1-1	CASSIIGRMNTEAFF	TGTGCCAGTAGTATTATTGGCAGGATGAACACTGAAGCTTTCTTT
.	.	TRBV4-1	TRBJ1-1	CASSQVRGKMNTEAFF	TGCGCCAGCAGCCAAGTACGCGGGAAGATGAACACTGAAGCTTTCTTT
TRBD1	.	TRBV6-5	TRBJ1-6	CASSSDRALNSPLHF	TGTGCCAGCAGCAGCGACAGGGCCCTTAATTCACCCCTCCACTTT
.	.	TRBV19	TRBJ2-7	CASSDRPYEQYF	TGTGCCAGTAGCGACAGACCCTACGAGCAGTACTTC
.	.	TRBV21-1	TRBJ2-5	CASSKAYGEGIFQETQYF	TGTGCCAGCAGCAAAGCTTATGGAGAGGGTATATTCCAAGAGACCCAGTACTTC
TRBD1	.	TRBV29-1	TRBJ1-1	CSVRRGQKNTEAFF	TGCAGCGTGCGGAGGGGGCAGAAAAACACTGAAGCTTTCTTT
TRBD2	.	TRBV5-1	TRBJ2-7	CASSYGGSASYEQYF	TGCGCCAGCAGTTACGGGGGGTCAGCTTCCTACGAGCAGTACTTC
.	.	TRBV27	TRBJ2-7	CASSFLDRGEQYF	TGTGCCAGCAGTTTCTTGGACAGAGGCGAGCAGTACTTC
.	.	TRBV4-1	TRBJ1-3	CASSPGSPGNTIYF	TGCGCCAGCAGCCCAGGGTCCCCTGGAAACACCATATATTTT
.	.	TRBV21-1	TRBJ2-5	CASSKAWGRVYDSRETQYF	TGTGCCAGCAGCAAAGCGTGGGGCCGAGTTTATGACAGCCGTGAGACCCAGTACTTC
TRBD2	.	TRBV11-3	TRBJ2-1	CASSELAGGLEQFF	TGTGCCAGCAGCGAACTAGCGGGAGGGCTGGAGCAGTTCTTC
.	.	TRBV9	TRBJ2-6	CASSVSQTSPGANVLTF	TGTGCCAGCAGCGTATCCCAAACTAGTCCTGGGGCCAACGTCCTGACTTTC
.	few	TRBV6-5	TRBJ1-1	CATRGGDRRNTEAFF	TGTGCCACCCGGGGAGGGGATAGGAGGAACACTGAAGCTTTCTTT
.	.	TRBV9	TRBJ2-2	CASSVRALAAGELFF	TGTGCCAGCAGCGTACGCGCTCTAGCAGCCGGGGAGCTGTTTTTT
.	.	TRBV9	TRBJ2-5	CASSAVPSAGRETQYF	TGTGCCAGCAGCGCCGTCCCGTCGGCGGGGCGAGAGACCCAGTACTTC
TRBD1	.	TRBV5-8	TRBJ2-3	CASSPGQESTDTQYF	TGTGCCAGCAGCCCTGGACAGGAAAGCACAGATACGCAGTATTTT
TRBD2	.	TRBV2	TRBJ2-1	CASSERLAGGFAYNEQFF	TGTGCCAGCAGTGAAAGGCTAGCGGGAGGTTTTGCCTACAATGAGCAGTTCTTC
.	.	TRBV6-1	TRBJ2-1	CASSDGGVGYNEQFF	TGTGCCAGCAGTGACGGGGGTGTGGGATACAATGAGCAGTTCTTC
.	.	TRBV7-3	TRBJ1-1	CASSLRGTNTEAFF	TGTGCCAGCAGCTTGCGGGGGACGAACACTGAAGCTTTCTTT
.	.	TRBV7-8	TRBJ2-7	CASSLNRDYEQYF	TGTGCCAGCAGCTTAAACAGGGATTACGAGCAGTACTTC
TRBD2	.	TRBV5-5	TRBJ2-6	CASNLLAGGVLTF	TGTGCCAGCAACCTACTAGCGGGGGGAGTCCTGACTTTC
.	once	TRBV5-6	TRBJ2-2	CASSQSYHSSGELFF	TGTGCCAGCAGCCAATCCTACCATTCGAGCGGGGAGCTGTTTTTT
.	.	TRBV7-2	TRBJ2-1	CASSLARREQFF	TGTGCCAGCAGCTTAGCGAGGAGGGAGCAGTTCTTC
.	.	TRBV19	TRBJ1-1	CASSIGGRDAFF	TGTGCCAGTAGTATTGGGGGCAGGGATGCTTTCTTT
TRBD2	.	TRBV24-1	TRBJ2-1	CATSDSRGSGQFSSYNEQFF	TGTGCCACCAGTGATTCGAGGGGTAGCGGGCAGTTCAGCTCCTACAATGAGCAGTTCTTC